This T cell receptor (beta chain) derives from a study of cytomegalovirus exposure and HLA in healthy donors listed by TCRdb under 2017. In the study overall: An earlier analysis of 587 of the donors reported around 280 Gb of sequence data and 95 million to 120 million unique TCR beta sequences obtained from about 200 million T cells. The study profiled the T cell repertoires of more than 500 subjects by immunosequencing and related them to cytomegalovirus serostatus. The study was designed to test whether signatures of past pathogen exposure could be identified by cataloging public T cell receptors. An early release covering about 600 HLA-typed donors comprised 250 to 350 gigabases of sequencing data and tens of millions of unique TCR sequences. HLA typing included class I and class II loci at four-digit resolution. Because of strong linkage in the cohort, roughly five DR-DQ haplotypes were treated as single units for association and clustering. Among roughly 400 genotyped donors of the cohort, an average of approximately 240,000 unique TCR beta nucleotide sequences were sequenced per donor, 15% to 20% of them non-productive. Of the approximately 370 genotyped donors, 75% to 85% were placed in the genetic ancestry cluster associated with self-reported Caucasian donors. In a later analysis, previously published TCR beta repertoires from roughly 710 donors were re-analyzed and high-resolution HLA genotyping was added so that TCR occurrence patterns could be studied. Donor age, sex, ethnicity and CMV serostatus were collected together with the repertoire data. Typing coverage varied by locus: about 629-640 donors for A, B, C, DRB1 and DQB1; under 550 for DQA1; over 600 for DPA1; more than 450 for DPB1. In an earlier analysis of roughly 580 of the donors, high-throughput TCR beta sequencing was used to judge whether each TCR beta V gene segment behaved as functional or pseudogenic. All discovery cohort repertoires had been generated on a single sequencing platform. In addition to the first cohort of 650 to 800 subjects, a separate validation cohort of 120 different subjects was used. Genome-wide SNP genotypes for about 55% of the roughly 670 donors were used in a later genetic analysis, which treated that subset as a discovery cohort. Rather than using new phenotypic data, the later analysis identified candidate immune exposures from TCR beta sequences and from how often those sequences occurred across donors. The study combined high-throughput TCR immunosequencing, statistical association of individual TCRs with disease status, and machine learning to predict cytomegalovirus infection status. Overall study results and their limits: In an earlier analysis of roughly 560 of the donors, most TCR beta V segments were observed in productive rearrangements about 87% or about 30% of the time, broadly matching IMGT annotations. Some IMGT-functional V segments, including TRBV6-2 and TRBV6-3, could not be told apart with the 87-base-pair reads, so those segments were excluded. Most TCR sequences were seen in very few donors, while some public TCRs were found in many individuals. Strong co-occurrence of HLA alleles, especially DR and DQ, made assigning TCR associations to individual alleles difficult. Specific HLA alleles were associated with some 15,000 TCR beta sequences at a false discovery rate of 0.05 in a later analysis. The sequencing pipeline was judged likely to have produced a cluster of highly shared sequence variants as a technical artifact. A later analysis found that HLA-associated TCR beta chains were more clonally expanded and had lower generation probabilities than equally common non-associated chains. A further reported finding was that TCR beta sequences accurately predicted the HLA-A and HLA-B alleles for most subjects in the first cohort. Immune exposure information for the cohort was limited to CMV serostatus. In a later analysis, several top co-occurrence clusters were reported to appear linked to parvovirus B19, influenza, CMV and Epstein-Barr virus. In a later genetic analysis, fewer N-insertions in productive TCRs were reported among donors in an Asian-associated ancestry cluster than the approximately 710-donor mean. In this cohort, only TCR beta chains were sequenced, and detectable features were limited by the absence of alpha or paired-chain data. Correlated functional status among segregating V segments might reflect linkage disequilibrium, but an unknown experimental factor could not be ruled out. Because some donors lacked HLA typing at each locus, the association tests relied only on the typed subset. In a later analysis, the rate of TCR association differed among HLA loci, with DRB1 alleles having the most associated TCRs and HLA-C alleles having the fewest. Presence/absence analyses assumed roughly uniform sequencing depth across donors, an assumption that may not hold. Most CMV-associated TCR beta chains appeared to be HLA-restricted in a later analysis, and the HLA associations seemed to be driven largely by CMV exposure. In the study, roughly 160 TCR beta chains were listed as associated with cytomegalovirus. In a later genetic analysis, a missense DCLRE1C variant was associated with V-gene and J-gene trimming of TCR beta chains, and the association was replicated in an independent cohort. Three of the identified cytomegalovirus-associated TCR beta chains were confirmed in vitro to be specific for cytomegalovirus antigens. The classifier was reported to diagnose cytomegalovirus status with high specificity and sensitivity in both the original and validation cohorts. Because counts were too low, roughly 18 rarely observed V segments, including chromosome 9 orphons, were left out of the earlier analysis of a few hundred of the donors. The authors suggested that the approach could potentially be generalized to other disease states and immunological phenotypes.

In total, roughly 670 healthy bone marrow donors made up the cohort. At the time of sampling, all cohort members were nominally healthy, though unrecorded immune exposures were likely present. The donor tested CMV seronegative, placing the donor among the 350 to 400 seronegative members of the cohort. A peripheral blood sample was provided by each donor, and peripheral blood mononuclear cells were used for TCR beta sequencing. Genomic DNA was extracted from the blood cell samples with the Qiagen DNeasy Blood Extraction Kit. To note about this clone: Its antigen remains unidentified. No qualities accompany the bases; no much larger clone lies one base away.

CDR1 and CDR2, per the germline V gene, are MNHEY and SVGAGI. Taken from cysteine to phenylalanine, the CDR3 has 14 residues. The entry retains the CDR3 DNA only, 42 bases that are in frame from base 1. Trimming removed 0 bases from V and 5 bases from J, leaving 10 bases between the germline ends. Receptors were amplified or captured by the immunoSEQ multiplex PCR assay. For the multiplex PCR, a mixture combining 60 forward primers for TCR Vbeta segments and 13 reverse primers for TCR Jbeta segments was used. The CDR3 region of rearranged TCR beta genes was amplified from genomic DNA with a multiplex PCR assay. On the Illumina HiSeq System, the amplified TCR beta libraries were sequenced as 87-base-pair reads. As for how the authors treated the data: In a later analysis, approximately 74 million unique TCR beta chains were counted across the 500 to 850 repertoires, and roughly 11 million of these chains were shared by at least two donors. A nearest-neighbor algorithm error-corrected the raw reads and collapsed the reads into unique sequences, merging closely related sequences to remove PCR and sequencing errors. To assign V, D and J gene segments, CDR3 sequences were aligned to IMGT reference sequences. Each retained sequence needed at least a six-nucleotide match to both a V gene segment and a J gene segment. Rearrangements were called productive when the CDR3 lacked stop codons and stayed in frame with V and J; all others were non-productive. CDR3 was defined by IMGT convention, running from the second conserved V-encoded cysteine to the conserved J-encoded phenylalanine. The earlier analysis of about 590 of the donors excluded sequences that lacked an unambiguous match to a single V gene segment. An earlier analysis of 500 to 600 of the donors classified V segments as functional when productive rearrangements were above 56.7% and as segregating when the standard deviation between donors was above 5%. A statistical classification framework was developed to diagnose cytomegalovirus status using the catalog of TCR beta chain sequences. In a later analysis, TCR nucleotide sequences were compared against IMGT/GENE-DB human TR gene sequences so that V and J genes could be assigned. In a later analysis, CDR3 sequences and most-parsimonious VDJ recombination scenarios were assigned using the TCRdist pipeline. In a later analysis, every TCR beta chain was defined by the combination of its CDR3 amino acid sequence and its V-gene family, and reads without a unique V-gene family were dropped. To address suspected cross-contamination and a sequencing artifact, a later analysis removed around 590 highly shared, low-generation-probability nucleotide sequences. For each public chain, a later analysis derived a clonal expansion index from normalized ranks of inferred template counts within each repertoire. Generation probabilities in a later analysis came from a VDJ recombination model fitted to out-of-frame rearrangements, and those results were checked against IGoR. A later analysis scored TCR-TCR, TCR-HLA and TCR-CMV co-occurrence with hypergeometric tests, applying a repertoire-size bias correction to TCR pairs. In a later analysis, false discovery rates were estimated by permuting HLA or CMV assignments 20 times. In a later analysis, co-occurring TCRs were grouped with DBSCAN, and TCRdist sequence similarity was added when clustering was performed within HLA-allele-positive subsets. Repertoires with fewer than 30,000 or more than 120,000 public chains, plus five repertoires with anomalous nucleotide sharing, were excluded from co-occurrence clustering. Here the immuneACCESS table is served through TCRdb, limited to in-frame sequences with V and J called. Missing clones are a known gap in these copies; in checked studies unresolved V genes cover under half, and the rest lacks a known reason. V, J and clone size reflect that table, while D and trimming were determined from the DNA. The sample data list 310,000 or so clones, and about 90% of these were observed just once. Roughly 2.3% of the sample goes to the ten largest clones.

The V and J segments used are TRBV6-5 and TRBJ1-2, with no confident D gene call. The receptor's source is a woman aged 18-29 years in good health and CMV-seronegative. What was sequenced was PBMCs. The CDR3 corresponds to CASSYSHDGYGYTF. The nucleotides are TGTGCCAGCAGTTACTCCCATGACGGGTATGGCTACACCTTC.